This TCR beta chain originates from a study of OX40 agonist ivuxolimab in advanced cancers. General observations from the study: Normalized T-cell clonal expansion was also low in a subset of nonresponders.

Trimming at V came to 2 bases and at J to 5 bases, leaving 4 bases not matched to a gene. This CDR3 is built from 14 residues. Germline V gene sequence: CDR1 SGDLS, CDR2 YYNGEE. The table came from immunoSEQ multiplex PCR; TCRdb's copy has only in-frame clones and leaves some out. Here the sample spans more than 60,000 clones, more than 75% being singletons. Note on this clone: The antigen is unknown.

Sequenced material: CD4+ or CD8+ T cells sorted from blood, taken in a trial of the OX40 agonist ivuxolimab. This TCR derives from an adult with an advanced solid tumor such as melanoma, head and neck, liver or kidney cancer. The rearrangement links TRBV9 to TRBJ2-1, with 7 nucleotides matching TRBD2. CDR3 DNA: TGTGCCAGCAGCGTCTCTAGCGGCAACAATGAGCAGTTCTTC. Its translation is CASSVSSGNNEQFF.